This record covers a single TCR beta chain. The data derive from a study of glioma-infiltrating T cells after dendritic cell vaccination. About the study: Autologous tumor lysate-pulsed dendritic cell vaccination was given between about 2002 and 2012. At biweekly intervals, patients got three intradermal dendritic cell vaccine injections.

Time point of the sample: after dendritic cell vaccination, including at tumor progression/relapse. Input was around 2.1 ug genomic DNA, or all available if less. Profiling relied on immunoSEQ multiplex PCR, and the TCRdb table lists in-frame clones only, not all of them. The data hold tens of thousands of clones, with around 85% observed a single time. The specimen comprised blood, sampled after dendritic cell vaccination. This clonotype was sampled from a human donor with glioblastoma.

DNA for the CDR3: TGTGCCAGCAGCCCACAGGGGTATGAAGGCTACACCTTC. This translates into CASSPQGYEGYTF. The chain combines TRBV13 with TRBJ1-2; 7 nucleotides agree with TRBD1. The junction had 8 bases not matched to a gene; V was cut back by 5 bases and J by 8 bases. The CDR3 covers 13 residues. The germline CDR1 and CDR2 sequences are PRHDT and FYEKMQ (reference sequence).